One and the same sample provided the 7 T cell receptor beta chains below, sequenced in a study of T cell repertoires in cytomegalovirus infection. MiXCR was run by TCRdb on the reads, yielding one entry per CDR3 protein. The sample records about 240,000 distinct CDR3 sequences, 9% to 15% being singletons. Sequencing input: PBMCs. The receptor set was obtained from a human donor in good health (CMV status not recorded). Some clones in this sample may be carry-over from other donors' samples.

This clonotype was seen ten or more times. CDR3 DNA sequence: TGTGCCAGCAGCACCGTGGACAGGGCCTCTAACTATGGCTACACCTTC. As protein: CASSTVDRASNYGYTF. V is TRBV7-9 and J is TRBJ1-2; 8 nucleotides match TRBD1. Germline V gene lookup returns CDR1 SEHNR and CDR2 FQNEAQ (reference sequence). CDR3 length: 16 residues. The junction had 8 bases not matched to a gene; V was cut back by 5 bases and J by 0 bases.

Ten or more counts support this clonotype. The chain uses TRBV7-2 and TRBJ2-3; the match to TRBD2 covers 12 bases. The germline V gene has CDR1 SGHTA and CDR2 FQGNSA. Trimming took 4 bases from V and 1 from J; bases not matched to a gene: 0. There are 15 residues in the CDR3. This CDR3 reads CASSSSGRGTDTQYF. In DNA form, the CDR3 reads TGTGCCAGCAGCTCTAGCGGGAGGGGCACAGATACGCAGTATTTT.

This clonotype occurred many times. CDR3 DNA: TGCAGCGTGAAACAGGGTACCGAGCAGTACTTC. It codes for CSVKQGTEQYF. J is TRBJ2-7 and V is TRBV29-1; maybe TRBD1 (6 bases). The CDR3 spans 11 residues. CDR1 SQVTM and CDR2 ANQGSEA come from the germline V gene. V shed 6 bases and J shed 6 bases, with 12 bases lying between them.

This clonotype has ten or more counts. The gene calls are TRBV28 and TRBJ1-2; no clear D. This CDR3 comprises 13 residues. The germline V and J ends were trimmed by 5 bases and 8 bases, with 15 bases remaining between them. Per germline, CDR1 MDHEN and CDR2 SYDVKM. The CDR3 region has the DNA TGTGCCAGCAGTACCGGGCCCCGGTGGGGCTACACCTTC. This sequence encodes CASSTGPRWGYTF.

This clonotype was recorded many times. This sequence joins TRBV6-2 or TRBV6-3 and TRBJ1-2; D gene unclear. The CDR3 loop spans 12 amino acids. V was clipped by 5 bases and J by 4 bases, with 8 bases between them. CDR1 and CDR2 (germline): MNHEY, SVGEGT. This CDR3 is CASSTSGYGYTF. The CDR3 DNA reads TGTGCCAGCAGTACCTCCGGCTATGGCTACACCTTC.

This rearrangement joins TRBV20-1 to TRBJ2-7; D may correspond to TRBD1 or TRBD2 (5 bases each). The CDR3 spans 12 residues. Germline V gives CDR1 DFQATT, CDR2 SNEGSKA (reference sequence). Trimming removed 3 bases from V and 3 bases from J, with 9 bases in between. Written as DNA, the CDR3 is TGCAGTGCTAGCGGGACCAACTACGAGCAGTACTTC. It codes for CSASGTNYEQYF.

Worth noting for this clonotype: One junction end disagrees with the germline gene, perhaps due to a read error. The chain joins TRBV2 to TRBJ1-2, with no clear D. This CDR3 contains 13 residues. Germline-derived CDR1 and CDR2 are SNHLY and FYNNEI. This CDR3 is CASSERTPSRRVF. The CDR3 DNA reads TGTGCCAGCAGTGAACGCACGCCCTCGAGAAGGGTCTTC. The full variable domain, rest sourced from reference TRBV2 and TRBJ1-2, is EPEVTQTPSHQVTQMGQEVILRCVPISNHLYFYWYRQILGQKVEFLVSFYNNEISEKSEIFDDQFSVERPDGSNFTLKIRSTKLEDSAMYFCASSERTPSRRVFGSGTRLTVV.